This TCR beta chain was captured in a study of cytomegalovirus exposure and HLA in healthy donors. Concerning this clone itself: Its antigen is still unknown.

The PCR employed 60 Vbeta primers together with 13 Jbeta primers. Profiling relied on immunoSEQ multiplex PCR, and the TCRdb table lists in-frame clones only, not all of them. The sample carries more than 95,000 clones, more than 65% recorded once. The germline V gene has CDR1 SGHRS and CDR2 YFSETQ. The V gene end was trimmed by 5 bases and the J gene end by 4 bases; junction bases not matched to a gene: 7. The CDR3 has 15 residues. Study conclusions and caveats: Presence/absence analysis assumed near-uniform sequencing depth across donors. About 90% or about 30% of the time was how often most TCR beta V segments were productive, according to an earlier analysis. What a later analysis showed was that several of the most significant clusters appeared linked to common viral pathogens. A missense DCLRE1C variant was associated with V- and J-gene trimming of TCR beta chains in a later analysis, and an independent cohort replicated the association.

Source material: PBMCs. This receptor was taken from a woman younger than 30 in good health and CMV-seropositive. The V gene is TRBV5-1, the J gene TRBJ2-2; TRBD1 matches 8 bases. In DNA form, the CDR3 reads TGCGCCAGCAGACAGGGGGTCGGTGGCACCGGGGAGCTGTTTTTT. Protein product: CASRQGVGGTGELFF.